This entry lists 4 T cell receptor beta chains sequenced from one sample in a study of shared clonotypes between healthy human individuals. TCRdb keeps only in-frame clones here, not all; method: immunoSEQ multiplex PCR. This sample has under 1 million clones, with roughly 92% found just once. Terminally differentiated effector memory CD45RA+ cells were excluded by CCR7 positive selection of CD45RO-negative cells. Material: naive CD8+ T cells sorted from blood. These receptors all come from a man aged 25 to 40 in good health.

This clone was found once. The V gene is TRBV7-9, the J gene TRBJ2-7, with D uncertain. V gave up 8 bases and J gave up 5 bases, with 13 bases separating them. Germline V gives CDR1 SEHNR, CDR2 FQNEAQ (reference sequence). CDR3 length: 12 amino acids. In nucleotides, the CDR3 is TGTGCCAGCCTGGGGTTTTCCGACGAGCAGTACTTC. Protein product: CASLGFSDEQYF.

V usage is TRBV28 and J usage is TRBJ1-2; D not certain. The V gene's germline CDR1 is MDHEN and CDR2 SYDVKM. The CDR3 is made up of 13 amino acids. Trimming shortened V by 5 bases and J by 1 base, and 8 bases separated the two germline ends. The CDR3 coding sequence is TGTGCCAGCAGTCCGACGGATAACTATGGCTACACCTTC. Residues: CASSPTDNYGYTF.

This clone was seen a single time. V gene TRBV21-1 combines with J gene TRBJ2-5; the table calls TRBD2, which could not be checked here. TRBV21-1 corresponds to a pseudogene. This CDR3 has 15 amino acids. The CDR3 DNA reads as TGTGCCAGCAGCAGAAATCGGGGGGCAGAGGAGACCCAGTACTTC. As protein: CASSRNRGAEETQYF.

CDR3: CASSQEDLVGETQYF. CDR3 nucleotide sequence: TGCGCCAGCAGCCAAGAGGATCTAGTAGGGGAGACCCAGTACTTC. This rearrangement joins TRBV4-1 to TRBJ2-5; D is unresolved. Germline values: CDR1 MGHRA, CDR2 YSYEKL. V lost 0 bases and J lost 5, with 13 bases in between. The CDR3 is made up of 15 amino acids.